Listed here are 30 T cell receptor beta chains from one sample, sequenced in a study of graft-versus-host responses after intestinal transplantation. The data were produced by immunoSEQ multiplex PCR, yet TCRdb's version contains in-frame clones alone and is incomplete. The data hold tens of thousands of clones, with 75% to 95% observed a single time. What these receptors recognize is not known. Sequences were derived from unstimulated CD4+ T cells sorted from spleen or lymph node cells, sampled before intestinal transplant. The receptor set was obtained from a human donor who received an intestinal transplant.

The J gene is TRBJ1-3, the V gene TRBV2; the match to TRBD1 covers 9 bases. The CDR3 is made up of 14 amino acids. V shed 4 bases, J shed 9 bases, and the junction held 7 bases outside the gene matches. Germline V gene lookup returns CDR1 SNHLY and CDR2 FYNNEI. CDR3 loop: CASSGTGGIVTIYF. In DNA form, the CDR3 reads TGTGCCAGCAGTGGCACAGGGGGCATAGTCACCATATATTTT.

The J gene is TRBJ1-1, the V gene TRBV19; D is undetermined. CDR1 and CDR2 (germline): LNHDA, SQIVND (reference sequence). Trimming cost V 7 bases and J 0 bases, with 12 bases left between them. CDR3 length equals 14 residues. The CDR3 protein is CASTRTVMNTEAFF. In DNA, the CDR3 is TGTGCCAGTACCAGGACTGTCATGAACACTGAAGCTTTCTTT.

The chain is built from TRBV5-1 and TRBJ1-1; tentative D call: TRBD1 (6 bases). The ends were cut back, 0 bases at V and 2 bases at J, with 11 bases in the middle. Per the germline V gene, CDR1 is SGHRS and CDR2 is YFSETQ. This CDR3 has 15 residues. CDR3 nucleotides: TGCGCCAGCAGCTTGGTCGGACAGCCTAACACTGAAGCTTTCTTT. It specifies CASSLVGQPNTEAFF.

The chain employs TRBV10-1 and TRBJ1-1; no reliable D call. From germline, CDR1 is WNHNN and CDR2 SYGVQD (reference sequence). CDR3 length equals 14 residues. V was shortened by 3 bases and J by 1 base, with 9 bases between the two germline ends. CDR3 DNA sequence: TGCGCCAGCAGTGACGCGAGGAAGAACACTGAAGCTTTCTTT. It yields the protein CASSDARKNTEAFF.

This clone was counted once. J is TRBJ1-6 and V is TRBV28, with 8 bases matching TRBD1. Germline values: CDR1 MDHEN, CDR2 SYDVKM. This CDR3 has 14 amino acids. The V segment lost 7 bases and the J segment 7 bases; nucleotides outside the gene matches: 6. This chain's CDR3 is CASTVTGANSPLHF. The CDR3 DNA is TGTGCCAGCACCGTGACAGGGGCGAATTCACCCCTCCACTTT.

This clone appeared once. V is TRBV7-9 and J is TRBJ1-2, with TRBD1 identical over 8 bases. With V trimmed by 5 bases and J by 8 bases, 10 bases remained unmatched. The V gene's germline CDR1 is SEHNR and CDR2 FQNEAQ (reference sequence). The CDR3 consists of 14 residues. In DNA form, the CDR3 reads TGTGCCAGCAGCGAACGGACAGGGAGAGGAGGCTACACCTTC. It translates to CASSERTGRGGYTF.

This clone was seen once. The V and J genes are TRBV27 and TRBJ2-5, with D maybe TRBD1 (6 bases). CDR1 MNHEY and CDR2 SMNVEV come from the germline V gene (reference sequence). V lost 5 bases, J lost 4 bases, and 11 bases lay in between. The CDR3 runs 13 residues. The CDR3 spells CASSPQGTETQYF. CDR3 bases: TGTGCCAGCAGTCCACAGGGAACAGAGACCCAGTACTTC.

This chain connects TRBV25-1 to TRBJ1-4, with a weak D call TRBD1 (6 bases). The V and J ends lost 3 bases and 5 bases respectively, with 13 bases between them. CDR3 size: 15 residues. Germline CDR1 and CDR2: MGHDK and SYGVNS. CDR3 coding DNA: TGTGCCAGCAGTGATATAGAAGGGGGAAATGAAAAACTGTTTTTT. Translation gives CASSDIEGGNEKLFF.

The V gene is TRBV5-4, the J gene TRBJ2-1; possibly TRBD2 for D (6 bases). Trimming removed 4 bases from V and 14 bases from J, with 19 bases in between. The germline V gene has CDR1 SGHNT and CDR2 YYREEE (reference sequence). The CDR3 length is 13 residues. CDR3 sequence reads: CASSAGTPDTEFF. CDR3 sequence (DNA): TGTGCCAGCAGCGCCGGGACTCCTGATACGGAGTTCTTC.

The V and J genes are TRBV6-6 and TRBJ1-3; weak D call: TRBD1 (5 bases). The germline V gene encodes CDR1 MNHNY and CDR2 SVGAGI (reference sequence). V was shortened by 6 bases and J by 0 bases, with 12 bases between the two germline ends. The CDR3 consists of 15 residues. In DNA form, the CDR3 reads TGTGCCAGCAGGCCGCGGGGGAGCTCTGGAAACACCATATATTTT. Translated: CASRPRGSSGNTIYF.

The rearrangement joins TRBV18 to TRBJ2-1; TRBD2 aligns across 11 bases. The V and J ends lost 2 bases and 7 bases, in that order; junction bases with no gene match: 4. CDR3 size: 15 residues. Looked up from germline, CDR1 is KGHSH and CDR2 is LQKENI. The CDR3 nucleotides read TGTGCCAGCTCACCAGCTAGCGGGGGGCCGAATGAGCAGTTCTTC. This translates into CASSPASGGPNEQFF.

The chain recombines TRBV9 with TRBJ2-7; TRBD2 aligns across 11 bases. Germline V gene data show CDR1 as SGDLS and CDR2 as YYNGEE. This CDR3 region has 15 residues. The ends lost 3 bases at V and 3 bases at J; junction bases unmatched: 5. For the CDR3, the DNA is TGTGCCAGCAGCGCCACCGGGACTAGCGGCTACGAGCAGTACTTC. This sequence encodes CASSATGTSGYEQYF.

V gene TRBV30 combines with J gene TRBJ1-1; 7 positions agree with TRBD1. Germline CDR1 is GTSNPN and CDR2 is SVGIG (reference sequence). This CDR3 has 13 residues. The ends lost 1 base at V and 1 base at J; junction bases unmatched: 0. CDR3 amino acids: CAWSGTGNTEAFF. DNA of the CDR3: TGTGCCTGGAGTGGGACAGGGAACACTGAAGCTTTCTTT.

CDR3 residues: CAWGSGTGNYNEQFF. The CDR3 region has the DNA TGTGCCTGGGGGTCCGGGACAGGGAACTACAATGAGCAGTTCTTC. The chain uses TRBV30 and TRBJ2-1; 9 positions match TRBD1. The junction had 8 bases not matched to a gene; V was cut back by 5 bases and J by 3 bases. The V gene's germline CDR1 is GTSNPN and CDR2 SVGIG (reference sequence). This CDR3 region has 15 residues.

This chain links TRBV19 with TRBJ2-3; the match to TRBD2 covers 9 bases. The CDR3 covers 16 residues. CDR1 and CDR2 from the germline V gene are LNHDA and SQIVND (reference sequence). V lost 8 bases and J lost 2; bases outside the gene matches: 11. This CDR3 reads CASSNPRGGPTDTQYF. The DNA for the CDR3 is TGTGCCAGTTCTAACCCGCGGGGGGGCCCCACAGATACGCAGTATTTT.

The chain recombines TRBV30 with TRBJ2-7; D is unresolved. This CDR3 spans 13 amino acids. V was clipped by 3 bases and J by 3 bases, with 12 bases between them. Germline-derived CDR1 and CDR2 are GTSNPN and SVGIG (reference sequence). The CDR3, as DNA: TGTGCCTGGAGCGCGCGCCTGCACTACGAGCAGTACTTC. Amino acid sequence: CAWSARLHYEQYF.

The rearrangement uses TRBV21-1 and TRBJ1-5. TRBV21-1 is recorded as a pseudogene. This CDR3 is 18 amino acids long. CDR3 sequence: CASSKGGGLLVSNQPQHF. CDR3 in DNA: TGTGCCAGCAGCAAAGGGGGAGGGCTTCTAGTTAGCAATCAGCCCCAGCATTTT.

This chain uses TRBV5-1 with TRBJ2-3; TRBD2 might be the D (7 bases). With 4 bases removed from V and 3 bases from J, the gap between germline ends came to 15 bases. There are 15 residues in the CDR3. Germline CDR1 reads SGHRS; CDR2 reads YFSETQ. The CDR3 region is CASSPEGGRTDTQYF. In nucleotides, the CDR3 is TGCGCCAGCAGCCCGGAGGGGGGGAGAACAGATACGCAGTATTTT.

J is TRBJ2-5 and V is TRBV18; D possibly corresponds to TRBD1 (6 bases). Trimming took off 3 bases at V and 2 bases at J, with 13 bases between the two ends. The CDR3 loop spans 15 amino acids. Germline V gives CDR1 KGHSH, CDR2 LQKENI. CDR3 loop: CASSPNQGQQETQYF. CDR3 in DNA: TGTGCCAGCTCACCTAATCAGGGACAACAAGAGACCCAGTACTTC.

V gene TRBV4-3 combines with J gene TRBJ2-2, with 7 bases that match TRBD2. Germline V gene sequence: CDR1 LGHNA, CDR2 YSLEER. This CDR3 contains 17 residues. The V segment lost 0 bases and the J segment 3 bases; nucleotides outside the gene matches: 7. The CDR3 DNA reads TGCGCCAGCAGCCAAGATCCAGCGGGGATTTACACCGGGGAGCTGTTTTTT. Translation: CASSQDPAGIYTGELFF.

The chain uses TRBV19 and TRBJ2-3; the D gene is possibly TRBD1 (6 bases). Germline V gene sequence: CDR1 LNHDA, CDR2 SQIVND (reference sequence). CDR3 length: 16 amino acids. Trimming left V 5 bases short and J 1 base short, with 16 bases between. For the CDR3, the DNA is TGTGCCAGTAGTGTGGCCGGGACATTAGGCACAGATACGCAGTATTTT. Protein product: CASSVAGTLGTDTQYF.

The J gene is TRBJ2-1, the V gene TRBV4-2; D is possibly TRBD2 (5 bases). Germline loops: CDR1 LGHNA, CDR2 YNFKEQ. CDR3 length: 16 amino acids. The V end lost 3 bases, the J end lost 2 bases, and 14 bases lay between the germline ends. The DNA of the CDR3 is TGTGCCAGCAGCCAGGCGGGCCCCGTGGCCTACAATGAGCAGTTCTTC. Protein product: CASSQAGPVAYNEQFF.

The rearrangement joins TRBV5-4 to TRBJ2-3; D remains ambiguous. CDR3 length: 11 amino acids. Trimming shortened V by 4 bases and J by 9 bases, and 9 bases separated the two germline ends. The germline gives CDR1 SGHNT, CDR2 YYREEE (reference sequence). CDR3 coding DNA: TGTGCCAGCAGCCCGAAAAGCACGCAGTATTTT. Amino acids: CASSPKSTQYF.

This clone was counted a single time. The chain carries TRBV5-1 and TRBJ1-4; TRBD1 agrees at 8 bases. The V segment lost 5 bases and the J segment 3 bases; nucleotides outside the gene matches: 3. Germline loops: CDR1 SGHRS, CDR2 YFSETQ. There are 14 residues in the CDR3. The chain's CDR3 is CASRQGAANEKLFF. CDR3 sequence (DNA): TGCGCCAGCAGGCAGGGGGCGGCTAATGAAAAACTGTTTTTT.

The V and J genes are TRBV2 and TRBJ1-5, with D possibly TRBD1 on 5 matching bases. The V end was cut by 4 bases, the J end by 2 bases, with 18 bases between. The germline V gene has CDR1 SNHLY and CDR2 FYNNEI. The CDR3 is 17 residues long. CDR3 nucleotides: TGTGCCAGCAGTGGGCCCAGGGTGCTAATGGGCAATCAGCCCCAGCATTTT. Residues: CASSGPRVLMGNQPQHF. Together with reference TRBV2 and TRBJ1-5, the CDR3 gives the full variable domain: EPEVTQTPSHQVTQMGQEVILRCVPISNHLYFYWYRQILGQKVEFLVSFYNNEISEKSEIFDDQFSVERPDGSNFTLKIRSTKLEDSAMYFCASSGPRVLMGNQPQHFGDGTRLSIL.

This chain connects TRBV7-2 to TRBJ2-1; 9 bases map to TRBD1. The CDR3 totals 14 residues. The V gene's germline CDR1 is SGHTA and CDR2 FQGNSA. After removal of 3 bases from V and 6 bases from J, the junction contained 3 bases not matched to a gene. CDR3 nucleotides: TGTGCCAGCAGCTTGGGACAGGGCTCCAATGAGCAGTTCTTC. Encoded protein: CASSLGQGSNEQFF.

The rearrangement joins TRBV19 to TRBJ2-7; TRBD1 aligns across 8 bases. CDR3 length: 16 residues. Germline V CDR1 and CDR2: LNHDA, SQIVND (reference sequence). V was pared by 5 bases and J by 6 bases, with 15 bases of the junction left unmatched. The CDR3 region is CASSPQGAPILPEQYF. The CDR3 nucleotides read TGTGCCAGTAGTCCTCAGGGGGCCCCGATCCTACCCGAGCAGTACTTC.

The gene calls are TRBV4-3 and TRBJ1-2; weak D call: TRBD1 (5 bases). CDR1 and CDR2 from the germline V gene are LGHNA and YSLEER. The ends were cut back, 4 bases at V and 2 bases at J, with 11 bases in the middle. The CDR3 consists of 14 residues. Written as DNA, the CDR3 is TGCGCCAGCAGCCCCAGGGTTTCGAACTATGGCTACACCTTC. Translating it yields CASSPRVSNYGYTF.

The CDR3 protein is CASGLGQAGQPQHF. The CDR3 DNA reads as TGTGCTAGTGGTCTGGGACAGGCAGGACAGCCCCAGCATTTT. V gene TRBV12-5 combines with J gene TRBJ1-5, with TRBD1 identical over 8 bases. The CDR3 runs 14 residues. V shed 5 bases and J 7 bases; nucleotides not matched to a gene: 7. Germline CDR1 and CDR2: LGHNT and FRNRAP.

The J gene is TRBJ2-3, the V gene TRBV5-6; perhaps TRBD2 as D (7 bases). CDR3 length: 15 residues. Germline-derived CDR1 and CDR2 are SGHDT and YYEEEE. V was pared by 9 bases and J by 0 bases, with 17 bases between. CDR3 region: CATRWGGPSTDTQYF. In DNA form, the CDR3 reads TGTGCCACCCGATGGGGGGGGCCCAGCACAGATACGCAGTATTTT.